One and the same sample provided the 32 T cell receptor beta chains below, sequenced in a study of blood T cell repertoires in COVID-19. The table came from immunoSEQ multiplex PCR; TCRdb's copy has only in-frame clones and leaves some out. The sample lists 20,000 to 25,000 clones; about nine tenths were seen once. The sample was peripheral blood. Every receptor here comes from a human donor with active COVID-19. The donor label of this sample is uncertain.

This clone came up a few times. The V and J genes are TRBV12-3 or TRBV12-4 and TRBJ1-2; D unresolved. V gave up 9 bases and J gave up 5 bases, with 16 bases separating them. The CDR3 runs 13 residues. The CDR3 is CASNTPDIYGYTF. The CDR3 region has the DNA TGTGCCAGTAACACCCCTGACATTTATGGCTACACCTTC.

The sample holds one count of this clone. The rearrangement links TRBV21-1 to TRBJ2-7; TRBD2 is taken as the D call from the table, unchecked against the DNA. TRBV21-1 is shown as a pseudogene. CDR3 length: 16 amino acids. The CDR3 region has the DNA TGTGCCAGCAGCAAAGTTCCGGGACTAGCGCGGCACGAGCAGTACTTC. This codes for CASSKVPGLARHEQYF.

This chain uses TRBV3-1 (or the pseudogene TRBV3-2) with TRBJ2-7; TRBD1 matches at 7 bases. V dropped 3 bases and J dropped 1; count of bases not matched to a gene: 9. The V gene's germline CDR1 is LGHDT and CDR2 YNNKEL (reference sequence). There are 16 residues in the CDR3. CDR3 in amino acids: CASSQMFRGPSYEQYF. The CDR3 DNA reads TGTGCCAGCAGCCAGATGTTTAGGGGGCCGTCCTACGAGCAGTACTTC.

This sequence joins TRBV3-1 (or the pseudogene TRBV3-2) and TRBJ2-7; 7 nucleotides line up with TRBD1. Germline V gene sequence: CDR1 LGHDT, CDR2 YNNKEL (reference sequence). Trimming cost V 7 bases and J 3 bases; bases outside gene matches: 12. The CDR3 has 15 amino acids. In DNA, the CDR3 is TGTGCCAGCACTAAAAGTGAGGGGGCTGGCTACGAGCAGTACTTC. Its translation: CASTKSEGAGYEQYF.

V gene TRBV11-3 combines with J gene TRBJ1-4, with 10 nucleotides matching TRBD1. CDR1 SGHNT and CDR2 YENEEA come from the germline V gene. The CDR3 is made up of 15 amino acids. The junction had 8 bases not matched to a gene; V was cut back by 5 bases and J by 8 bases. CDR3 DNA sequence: TGTGCCAGCAGCCCAGGGACAGGGGATTTGGAAAAACTGTTTTTT. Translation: CASSPGTGDLEKLFF. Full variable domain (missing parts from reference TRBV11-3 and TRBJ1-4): EAGVVQSPRYKIIEKKQPVAFWCNPISGHNTLYWYLQNLGQGPELLIRYENEEAVDDSQLPKDRFSAERLKGVDSTLKIQPAELGDSAVYLCASSPGTGDLEKLFFGSGTQLSVL.

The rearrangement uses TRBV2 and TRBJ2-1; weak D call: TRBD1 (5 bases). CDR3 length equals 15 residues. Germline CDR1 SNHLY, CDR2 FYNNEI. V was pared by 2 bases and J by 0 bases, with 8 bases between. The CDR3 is CASSERQGSYNEQFF. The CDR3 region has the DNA TGTGCCAGCAGTGAACGCCAGGGCTCCTACAATGAGCAGTTCTTC.

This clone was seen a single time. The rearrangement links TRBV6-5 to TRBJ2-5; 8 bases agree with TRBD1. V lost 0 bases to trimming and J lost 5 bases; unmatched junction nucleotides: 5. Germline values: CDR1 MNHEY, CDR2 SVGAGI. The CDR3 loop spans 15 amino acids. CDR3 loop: CASSYSHRGDETQYF. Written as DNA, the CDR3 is TGTGCCAGCAGTTACTCCCACAGGGGGGACGAGACCCAGTACTTC.

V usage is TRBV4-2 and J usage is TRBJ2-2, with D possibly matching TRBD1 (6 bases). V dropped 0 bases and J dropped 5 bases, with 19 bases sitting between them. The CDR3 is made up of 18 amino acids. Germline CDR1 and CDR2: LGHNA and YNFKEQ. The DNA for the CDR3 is TGTGCCAGCAGCCAAGATCTACTGGAAGCAGGGGCAACCGGGGAGCTGTTTTTT. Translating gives CASSQDLLEAGATGELFF.

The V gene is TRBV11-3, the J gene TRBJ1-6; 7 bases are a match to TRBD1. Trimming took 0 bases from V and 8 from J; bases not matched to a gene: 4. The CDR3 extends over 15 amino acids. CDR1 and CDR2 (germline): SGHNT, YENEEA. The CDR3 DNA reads TGTGCCAGCAGCTTAGAAGGGGGCAGGGATTCACCCCTCCACTTT. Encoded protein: CASSLEGGRDSPLHF.

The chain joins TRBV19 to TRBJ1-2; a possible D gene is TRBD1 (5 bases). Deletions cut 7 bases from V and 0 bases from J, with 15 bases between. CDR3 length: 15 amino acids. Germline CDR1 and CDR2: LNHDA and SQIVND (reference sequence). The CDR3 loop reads CASNNVGAANYGYTF. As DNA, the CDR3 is TGTGCCAGTAATAATGTAGGGGCGGCTAACTATGGCTACACCTTC.

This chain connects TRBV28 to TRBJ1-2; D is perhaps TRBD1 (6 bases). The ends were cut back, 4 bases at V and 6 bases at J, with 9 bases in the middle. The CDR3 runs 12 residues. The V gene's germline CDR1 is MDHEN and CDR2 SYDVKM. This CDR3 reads CASSSGEHGYTF. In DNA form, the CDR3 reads TGTGCCAGCAGTTCAGGGGAACATGGCTACACCTTC.

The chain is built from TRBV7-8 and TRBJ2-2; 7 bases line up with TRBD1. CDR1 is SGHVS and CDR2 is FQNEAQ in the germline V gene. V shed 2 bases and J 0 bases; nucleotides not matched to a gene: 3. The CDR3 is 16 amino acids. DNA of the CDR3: TGTGCCAGCAGCTTATGGGACAGCACGAACACCGGGGAGCTGTTTTTT. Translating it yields CASSLWDSTNTGELFF.

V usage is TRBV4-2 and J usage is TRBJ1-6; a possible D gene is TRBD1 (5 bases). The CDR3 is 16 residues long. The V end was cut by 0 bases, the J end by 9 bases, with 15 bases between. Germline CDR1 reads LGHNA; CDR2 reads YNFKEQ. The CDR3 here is CASSQDQYKGASPLHF. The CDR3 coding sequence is TGTGCCAGCAGCCAAGATCAATACAAAGGGGCTTCACCCCTCCACTTT.

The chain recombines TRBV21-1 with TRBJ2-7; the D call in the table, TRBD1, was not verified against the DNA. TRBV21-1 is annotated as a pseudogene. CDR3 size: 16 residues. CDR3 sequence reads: CASSTPGHYFSYEQYF. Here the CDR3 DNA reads TGTGCCAGCAGCACTCCGGGACACTATTTTTCCTACGAGCAGTACTTC.

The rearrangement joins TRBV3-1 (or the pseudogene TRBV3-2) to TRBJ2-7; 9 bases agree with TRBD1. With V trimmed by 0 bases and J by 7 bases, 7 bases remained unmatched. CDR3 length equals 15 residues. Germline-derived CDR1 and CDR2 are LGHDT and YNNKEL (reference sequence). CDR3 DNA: TGTGCCAGCAGCCAAGACCGGTACAGGGGGCGGGAGCAGTACTTC. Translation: CASSQDRYRGREQYF.

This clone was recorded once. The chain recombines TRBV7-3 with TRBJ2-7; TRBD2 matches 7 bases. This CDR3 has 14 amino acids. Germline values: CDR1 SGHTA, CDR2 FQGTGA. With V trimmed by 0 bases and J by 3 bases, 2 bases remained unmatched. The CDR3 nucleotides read TGTGCCAGCAGCTTAACGGGGACTAACTACGAGCAGTACTTC. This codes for CASSLTGTNYEQYF.

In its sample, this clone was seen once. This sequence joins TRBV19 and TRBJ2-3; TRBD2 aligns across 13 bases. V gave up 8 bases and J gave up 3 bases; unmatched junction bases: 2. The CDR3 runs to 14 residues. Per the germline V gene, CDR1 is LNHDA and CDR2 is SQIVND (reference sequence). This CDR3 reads CASEGLAGTDTQYF. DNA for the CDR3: TGTGCCAGTGAGGGACTAGCGGGAACAGATACGCAGTATTTT. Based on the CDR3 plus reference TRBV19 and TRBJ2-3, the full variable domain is DGGITQSPKYLFRKEGQNVTLSCEQNLNHDAMYWYRQDPGQGLRLIYYSQIVNDFQKGDIAEGYSVSREKKESFPLTVTSAQKNPTAFYLCASEGLAGTDTQYFGPGTRLTVL.

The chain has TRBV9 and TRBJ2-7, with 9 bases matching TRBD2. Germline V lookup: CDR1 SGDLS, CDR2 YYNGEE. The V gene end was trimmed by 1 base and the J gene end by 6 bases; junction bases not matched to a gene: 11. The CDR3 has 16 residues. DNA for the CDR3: TGTGCCAGCAGCGTACTACCCTTAGCGGGAGTAACCGAGCAGTACTTC. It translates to CASSVLPLAGVTEQYF.

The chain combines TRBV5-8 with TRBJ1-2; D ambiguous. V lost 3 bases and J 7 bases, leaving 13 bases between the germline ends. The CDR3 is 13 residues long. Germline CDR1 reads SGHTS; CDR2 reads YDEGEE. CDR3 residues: CASSSPGGSGYTF. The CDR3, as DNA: TGTGCCAGCAGCTCGCCTGGAGGCTCTGGCTACACCTTC.

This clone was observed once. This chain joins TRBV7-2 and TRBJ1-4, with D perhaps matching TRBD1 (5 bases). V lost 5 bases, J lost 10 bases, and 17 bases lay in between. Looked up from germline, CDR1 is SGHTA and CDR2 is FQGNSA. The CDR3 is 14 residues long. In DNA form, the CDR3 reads TGTGCCAGCAGCCAGAACACAGGATCGGGAAAACTGTTTTTT. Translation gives CASSQNTGSGKLFF.

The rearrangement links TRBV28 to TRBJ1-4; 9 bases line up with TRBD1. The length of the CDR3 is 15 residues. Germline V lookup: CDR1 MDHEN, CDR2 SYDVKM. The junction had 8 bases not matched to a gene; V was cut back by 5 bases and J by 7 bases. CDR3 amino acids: CASSIQTGGGEKLFF. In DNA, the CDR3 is TGTGCCAGCAGTATCCAGACAGGGGGGGGTGAAAAACTGTTTTTT.

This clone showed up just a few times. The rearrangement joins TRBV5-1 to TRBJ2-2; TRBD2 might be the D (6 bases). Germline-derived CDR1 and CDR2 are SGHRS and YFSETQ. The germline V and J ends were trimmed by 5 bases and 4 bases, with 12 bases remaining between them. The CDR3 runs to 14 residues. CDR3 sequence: CASSRRGGTGELFF. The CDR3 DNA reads TGCGCCAGCAGTAGGAGGGGTGGCACCGGGGAGCTGTTTTTT.

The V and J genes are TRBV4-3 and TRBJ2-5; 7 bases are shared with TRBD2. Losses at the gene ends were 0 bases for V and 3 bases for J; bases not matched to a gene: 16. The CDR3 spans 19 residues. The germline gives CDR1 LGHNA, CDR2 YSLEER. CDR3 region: CASSQEWGLRGGREETQYF. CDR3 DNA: TGCGCCAGCAGCCAAGAATGGGGTTTGCGGGGAGGGCGAGAAGAGACCCAGTACTTC.

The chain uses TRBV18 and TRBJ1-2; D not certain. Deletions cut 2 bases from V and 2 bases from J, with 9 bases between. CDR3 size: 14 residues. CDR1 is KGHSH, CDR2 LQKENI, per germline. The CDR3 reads CASSPEAGNYGYTF. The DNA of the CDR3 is TGTGCCAGCTCACCAGAAGCGGGGAACTATGGCTACACCTTC.

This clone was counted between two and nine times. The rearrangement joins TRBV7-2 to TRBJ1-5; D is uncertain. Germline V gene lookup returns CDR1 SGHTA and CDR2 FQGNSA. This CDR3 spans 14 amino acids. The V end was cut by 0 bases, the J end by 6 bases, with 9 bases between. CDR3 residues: CASSLALYTQPQHF. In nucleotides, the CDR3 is TGTGCCAGCAGCTTAGCTCTGTACACTCAGCCCCAGCATTTT.

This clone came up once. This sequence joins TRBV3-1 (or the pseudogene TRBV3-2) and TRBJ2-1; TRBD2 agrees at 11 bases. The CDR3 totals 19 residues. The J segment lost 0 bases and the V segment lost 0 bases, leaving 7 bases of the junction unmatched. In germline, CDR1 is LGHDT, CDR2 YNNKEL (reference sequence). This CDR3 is CASSQDRGLAAISYNEQFF. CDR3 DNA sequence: TGTGCCAGCAGCCAAGATAGGGGACTAGCGGCTATCTCCTACAATGAGCAGTTCTTC.

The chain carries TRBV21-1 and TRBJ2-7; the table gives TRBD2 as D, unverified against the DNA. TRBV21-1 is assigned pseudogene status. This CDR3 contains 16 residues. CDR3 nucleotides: TGTGCCAGCCTAAATGTAGCGGGGACAATCACCTACGAGCAGTACTTC. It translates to CASLNVAGTITYEQYF.

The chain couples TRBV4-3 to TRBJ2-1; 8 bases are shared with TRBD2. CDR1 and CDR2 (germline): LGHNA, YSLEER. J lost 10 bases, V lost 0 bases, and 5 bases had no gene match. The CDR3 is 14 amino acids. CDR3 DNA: TGCGCCAGCAGCCAAGATAGGCCGGGAGGGGAGCAGTTCTTC. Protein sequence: CASSQDRPGGEQFF.

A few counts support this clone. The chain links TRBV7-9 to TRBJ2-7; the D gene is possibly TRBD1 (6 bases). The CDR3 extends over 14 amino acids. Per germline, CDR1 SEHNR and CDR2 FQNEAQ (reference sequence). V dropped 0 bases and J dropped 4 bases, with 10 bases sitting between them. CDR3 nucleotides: TGTGCCAGCAGCTTAGCGCGGACAGTATACGAGCAGTACTTC. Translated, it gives CASSLARTVYEQYF.

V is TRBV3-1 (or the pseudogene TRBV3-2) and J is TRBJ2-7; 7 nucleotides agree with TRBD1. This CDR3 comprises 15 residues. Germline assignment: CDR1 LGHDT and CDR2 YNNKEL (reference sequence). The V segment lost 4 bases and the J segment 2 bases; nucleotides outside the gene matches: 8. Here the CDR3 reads CASSPTTGSTYEQYF. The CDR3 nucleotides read TGTGCCAGCAGCCCTACGACAGGGTCTACCTACGAGCAGTACTTC.

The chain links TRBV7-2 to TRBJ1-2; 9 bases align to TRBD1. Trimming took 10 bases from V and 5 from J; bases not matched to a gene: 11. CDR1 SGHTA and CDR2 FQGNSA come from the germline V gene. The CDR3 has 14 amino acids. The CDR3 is CATYGNRGRYGYTF. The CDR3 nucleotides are TGTGCCACCTATGGGAACAGGGGGCGTTATGGCTACACCTTC.

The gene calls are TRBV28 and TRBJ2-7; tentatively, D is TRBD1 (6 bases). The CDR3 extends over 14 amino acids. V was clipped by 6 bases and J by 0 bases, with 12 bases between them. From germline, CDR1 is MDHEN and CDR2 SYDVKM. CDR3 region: CASRLQGPSYEQYF. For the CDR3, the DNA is TGTGCCAGCAGATTACAGGGTCCCTCCTACGAGCAGTACTTC.